These 17 T cell receptor beta chains came from one sample sequenced in a study of post-analysis software for immune sequencing data. cDNA libraries for TCR beta contained unique molecular identifiers. TCRdb recomputed calls from the PCR reads with MiXCR, one row per CDR3 protein. This table holds over 700,000 distinct CDR3 sequences, just under 30% found once. General study points: Included in a set of a handful of TRBV segments more frequent in patients than controls were TRBV5-6, TRBV5-1 and TRBV20-1.

For these receptors, no antigen is known. The sample taken for sequencing was blood. These TCRs come from a girl under 18 with multiple sclerosis.

This chain links TRBV20-1 with TRBJ2-1, with 12 bases fitting TRBD1. There are 15 residues in the CDR3. Trimming cost V 2 bases and J 10 bases; bases outside gene matches: 9. Germline CDR1 is DFQATT and CDR2 is SNEGSKA (reference sequence). This CDR3 is CSARWDRGLSYEQFF. The DNA of the CDR3 is TGCAGTGCTAGATGGGACAGGGGGCTCTCCTACGAGCAGTTCTTC.

The sample holds a few counts of this clonotype. The chain employs TRBV6-2 or TRBV6-3 and TRBJ2-5, with no clear D. With 6 bases removed from V and 2 bases from J, the gap between germline ends came to 13 bases. In germline, CDR1 is MNHEY, CDR2 SVGEGT. This CDR3 region has 14 residues. As DNA, the CDR3 is TGTGCCAGCAGGACCTATCGCAGTCAAGAGACCCAGTACTTC. Translating gives CASRTYRSQETQYF.

This clonotype came up many times. The chain links TRBV29-1 to TRBJ1-5; tentatively, D is TRBD1 (6 bases). The CDR3 is 13 residues long. CDR1 and CDR2 from the germline V gene are SQVTM and ANQGSEA. V lost 4 bases and J lost 2, with 9 bases in between. Here the CDR3 reads CSVGKGGNQPQHF. The CDR3 coding sequence is TGCAGCGTTGGCAAGGGGGGCAATCAGCCCCAGCATTTT.

The chain recombines TRBV5-5 with TRBJ2-1; D may be TRBD2 (5 bases). Trimming removed 4 bases from V and 8 bases from J, with 10 bases in between. In germline, CDR1 is SGHKS, CDR2 YYEKEE (reference sequence). The CDR3 extends over 12 amino acids. The CDR3 DNA reads as TGTGCCAGCAGCAGACGGCGGGATGAGCAGTTCTTC. Encoded protein: CASSRRRDEQFF.

This chain uses TRBV11-2 with TRBJ2-3; D not certain. This CDR3 spans 16 amino acids. Germline loops: CDR1 SGHAT, CDR2 FQNNGV. Trimming left V 1 base short and J 3 bases short, with 14 bases between. The CDR3 DNA follows: TGTGCCAGCAGCTTAGTACCGACTGGGGTAACAGATACGCAGTATTTT. Translated: CASSLVPTGVTDTQYF.

This clonotype was counted only a few times. This chain uses TRBV28 with TRBJ2-1; D remains ambiguous. This CDR3 is built from 15 residues. Trimming left V 5 bases short and J 4 bases short, with 15 bases between. The V gene's germline CDR1 is MDHEN and CDR2 SYDVKM. The CDR3 is CASSPRMTDYNEQFF. The DNA of the CDR3 is TGTGCCAGCAGTCCTCGGATGACCGATTACAATGAGCAGTTCTTC.

This clonotype was counted only a few times. This chain connects TRBV7-2 to TRBJ1-2; D might be TRBD1 (5 bases). The germline V gene encodes CDR1 SGHTA and CDR2 FQGNSA. The CDR3 contains 18 residues. V was pared by 5 bases and J by 3 bases, with 25 bases between. CDR3 amino acids: CASSPFTWDEKPHYGYTF. CDR3 bases: TGTGCCAGCAGCCCTTTTACTTGGGACGAAAAACCCCACTATGGCTACACCTTC.

This clonotype has more than one count but fewer than ten. This chain links TRBV28 with TRBJ2-6; 8 bases are a match to TRBD1. V gave up 3 bases and J gave up 2 bases; unmatched junction bases: 6. This CDR3 is built from 17 residues. The germline V gene has CDR1 MDHEN and CDR2 SYDVKM. The CDR3 nucleotides read TGTGCCAGCAGTTTCCCCACAGGGGGTCCTGGGGCCAACGTCCTGACTTTC. It translates to CASSFPTGGPGANVLTF.

This clonotype occurred once. V gene TRBV7-2 combines with J gene TRBJ1-5; D is unclear. Per the germline V gene, CDR1 is SGHTA and CDR2 is FQGNSA. Trimming cost V 1 base and J 2 bases, with 15 bases left between them. CDR3 length equals 17 residues. The CDR3 nucleotides are TGTGCCAGCAGCTTAGTTGCGACACAATTTGGCAATCAGCCCCAGCATTTT. It translates to CASSLVATQFGNQPQHF.

This rearrangement joins TRBV2 to TRBJ2-6; possible D gene TRBD2, 6 bases. Germline-derived CDR1 and CDR2 are SNHLY and FYNNEI. V lost 10 bases, J lost 1 base, and 11 bases lay in between. This CDR3 is built from 14 residues. The CDR3 is CATRRESGANVLTF. As DNA, the CDR3 is TGTGCCACCCGGCGGGAATCTGGGGCCAACGTCCTGACTTTC.

This chain joins TRBV20-1 and TRBJ1-6, with 9 positions matching TRBD1. This CDR3 is built from 15 residues. Germline assignment: CDR1 DFQATT and CDR2 SNEGSKA (reference sequence). The V and J ends lost 0 bases and 12 bases, in that order; junction bases with no gene match: 9. The CDR3 spells CSARDWGDRAKPLHF. DNA for the CDR3: TGCAGTGCTAGAGACTGGGGGGACAGGGCCAAACCCCTCCACTTT.

V gene TRBV5-1 combines with J gene TRBJ1-4; 9 nucleotides match TRBD1. V trimming: 0 bases; J trimming: 8 bases; junction bases outside the gene matches: 17. The V gene's germline CDR1 is SGHRS and CDR2 YFSETQ. CDR3 size: 19 residues. This CDR3 is CASSLDPPGQGHLREKLFF. CDR3 nucleotides: TGCGCCAGCAGCTTGGACCCACCGGGACAGGGACATCTTCGGGAAAAACTGTTTTTT.

The V call is TRBV5-1, the J call TRBJ2-1; D remains unclear. The V end was cut by 0 bases, the J end by 6 bases, with 13 bases between. The germline CDR1 and CDR2 sequences are SGHRS and YFSETQ. This CDR3 comprises 15 residues. The chain's CDR3 is CASSLGQGFVNEQFF. DNA of the CDR3: TGCGCCAGCAGCTTGGGACAAGGGTTTGTCAATGAGCAGTTCTTC.

V and J are TRBV6-8 and TRBJ1-5; D is unclear. CDR1 and CDR2 (germline): MNHGY, SAAAGT. The CDR3 covers 15 residues. V lost 5 bases and J 3 bases, leaving 14 bases between the germline ends. The CDR3 DNA reads TGTGCCAGCAGTCGGACCGCGACCGTCAATCAGCCCCAGCATTTT. This codes for CASSRTATVNQPQHF.

This clonotype was seen more than once but under ten times. The rearrangement links TRBV4-3 to TRBJ2-7; 7 bases agree with TRBD1. Germline V CDR1 and CDR2: LGHNA, YSLEER. The CDR3 contains 15 residues. The J segment lost 5 bases and the V segment lost 0 bases, leaving 7 bases of the junction unmatched. The CDR3, as DNA: TGCGCCAGCAGCCAAGAGGACAGGTCCAGAAACGAGCAGTACTTC. Translation: CASSQEDRSRNEQYF.

This clonotype has more than one count but fewer than ten. The chain couples TRBV7-9 to TRBJ2-5, with 9 bases matching TRBD1. Germline CDR1 SEHNR, CDR2 FQNEAQ (reference sequence). This CDR3 spans 15 amino acids. V lost 5 bases and J lost 5; bases outside the gene matches: 9. CDR3: CASSRGQGGVETQYF. The CDR3 DNA reads as TGTGCCAGCAGCCGGGGACAGGGTGGAGTGGAGACCCAGTACTTC.

The rearrangement joins TRBV9 to TRBJ2-1, with D perhaps matching TRBD2 (5 bases). The CDR3 loop spans 14 amino acids. Germline CDR1 SGDLS, CDR2 YYNGEE. The V end lost 0 bases, the J end lost 3 bases, and 7 bases lay between the germline ends. The CDR3 DNA reads as TGTGCCAGCAGCGTAGGTACTAGCTACAATGAGCAGTTCTTC. This translates into CASSVGTSYNEQFF.